The text below deals with one TCR beta chain. These data originate in a study of blood T cell repertoires in COVID-19. Study at large: Specimens from acute and convalescent COVID-19 originated in the United States, Italy and Spain. In each case, the material was cDNA or gDNA derived from T cells, B-cell-depleted T cells, or PBMCs.

V shed 4 bases and J 3 bases; nucleotides not matched to a gene: 10. CDR3 length: 15 amino acids. The germline V gene has CDR1 SGHNT and CDR2 YYREEE (reference sequence). Original handling: Amplifying reference gene primers gave estimates of nucleated cell counts. Some clones are missing from TCRdb's copy, which holds only in-frame ones; the method was immunoSEQ multiplex PCR. V and J calls plus clone size are reproduced from that table; the DNA served to infer D and trimming. The sample shows roughly 200,000 clones, roughly 73% of them seen only once. The sequence came from a woman over 75 with active or convalescent COVID-19. Sequences were obtained from peripheral blood. The chain employs TRBV5-4 and TRBJ2-7; 7 bases line up with TRBD2. CDR3 sequence reads: CASSESGTTDYEQYF. DNA of the CDR3: TGTGCCAGCAGCGAATCCGGGACTACCGACTACGAGCAGTACTTC.